What follows are 16 T cell receptor beta chains derived from one specimen sequenced in a study of OX40 agonist ivuxolimab in advanced cancers. The repertoire was sequenced with immunoSEQ multiplex PCR; TCRdb's copy has only in-frame clones and lacks some. The sample includes some 140,000 clones, 90% of them seen just once. Sequences were derived from CD4+ or CD8+ T cells sorted from blood, sampled in a trial of the OX40 agonist ivuxolimab. All receptors come from an adult with an advanced solid tumor such as melanoma, head and neck, liver or kidney cancer.

The V gene is TRBV5-6, the J gene TRBJ1-2, with a possible D match to TRBD1 (6 bases). This CDR3 region has 13 residues. Germline CDR1 SGHDT, CDR2 YYEEEE. Trimming removed 4 bases at V and 4 bases at J, with 11 bases between. CDR3 nucleotides: TGTGCCAGCAGCCCTGGCAGGGGCTATGGCTACACCTTC. Translating gives CASSPGRGYGYTF. Supplemented by reference TRBV5-6 and TRBJ1-2, the full variable domain reads DAGVTQSPTHLIKTRGQQVTLRCSPKSGHDTVSWYQQALGQGPQFIFQYYEEEERQRGNFPDRFSGHQFPNYSSELNVNALLLGDSALYLCASSPGRGYGYTFGSGTRLTVV.

The V call is TRBV27, the J call TRBJ2-1; TRBD2 aligns across 9 bases. Germline values: CDR1 MNHEY, CDR2 SMNVEV (reference sequence). The CDR3 is made up of 14 amino acids. The V segment lost 9 bases and the J segment 4 bases; nucleotides outside the gene matches: 7. The CDR3 reads CASEPSGAYNEQFF. CDR3 DNA sequence: TGTGCCAGTGAGCCTAGCGGGGCGTACAATGAGCAGTTCTTC.

This chain links TRBV7-3 with TRBJ1-1; 9 bases line up with TRBD1. This CDR3 has 13 amino acids. The germline V gene has CDR1 SGHTA and CDR2 FQGTGA. V shed 5 bases and J 6 bases; nucleotides not matched to a gene: 4. The CDR3 is CASSTDRGSEAFF. Here the CDR3 DNA reads TGTGCCAGCAGCACCGACAGGGGGTCTGAAGCTTTCTTT.

The chain is built from TRBV25-1 and TRBJ2-1, with 8 bases lining up with TRBD2. V dropped 6 bases and J dropped 7; count of bases not matched to a gene: 11. The germline V gene encodes CDR1 MGHDK and CDR2 SYGVNS. The CDR3 length is 15 residues. CDR3 in amino acids: CASSPPGLGKNEQFF. In DNA, the CDR3 is TGTGCCAGCAGCCCACCGGGACTAGGGAAAAATGAGCAGTTCTTC.

The chain carries TRBV5-1 and TRBJ2-1; 8 positions agree with TRBD1. V shed 0 bases, J shed 10 bases, and the junction held 3 bases outside the gene matches. The CDR3 is made up of 13 amino acids. Germline CDR1 SGHRS, CDR2 YFSETQ. This chain's CDR3 is CASSLESGGEQFF. CDR3 DNA: TGCGCCAGCAGCTTGGAATCAGGGGGCGAGCAGTTCTTC.

The chain joins TRBV28 to TRBJ2-7; tentative D call: TRBD1 (6 bases). This CDR3 comprises 13 residues. Germline CDR1 is MDHEN and CDR2 is SYDVKM. V was trimmed by 7 bases and J by 4 bases, leaving 14 bases between them. The CDR3 bases are TGTGCCAGCACCCTGACAGGATTTTACGAGCAGTACTTC. Amino acid sequence: CASTLTGFYEQYF. The whole variable domain, remainder taken from reference TRBV28 and TRBJ2-7, is DVKVTQSSRYLVKRTGEKVFLECVQDMDHENMFWYRQDPGLGLRLIYFSYDVKMKEKGDIPEGYSVSREKKERFSLILESASTNQTSMYLCASTLTGFYEQYFGPGTRLTVT.

This chain connects TRBV10-1 to TRBJ2-5, with TRBD1 matching 8 bases. The CDR3 totals 15 residues. Germline V lookup: CDR1 WNHNN, CDR2 SYGVQD (reference sequence). The J segment lost 4 bases and the V segment lost 4 bases, leaving 8 bases of the junction unmatched. The CDR3 reads CASSGSTGGTETQYF. CDR3 bases: TGCGCCAGCAGTGGATCTACAGGGGGGACAGAGACCCAGTACTTC.

The rearrangement uses TRBV7-2 and TRBJ1-2, with unresolved D. This CDR3 has 12 amino acids. Trimming shortened V by 2 bases and J by 6 bases, and 7 bases separated the two germline ends. Germline CDR1 SGHTA, CDR2 FQGNSA. CDR3 DNA: TGTGCCAGCAGCTTATGGGCTGATGGCTACACCTTC. Its protein is CASSLWADGYTF.

The chain carries TRBV27 and TRBJ2-7; maybe TRBD2 (7 bases). Trimming took off 5 bases at V and 6 bases at J, with 20 bases between the two ends. This CDR3 has 15 amino acids. Germline values: CDR1 MNHEY, CDR2 SMNVEV (reference sequence). The CDR3 is CASSPDILGGAEQYF. CDR3 nucleotides: TGTGCCAGCAGTCCCGACATCCTAGGGGGGGCCGAGCAGTACTTC.

This rearrangement joins TRBV30 to TRBJ1-5; unclear D gene. This CDR3 spans 15 amino acids. V was pared by 0 bases and J by 3 bases, with 12 bases between. From germline, CDR1 is GTSNPN and CDR2 SVGIG (reference sequence). CDR3 in amino acids: CAWSVGSDPNQPQHF. The CDR3 bases are TGTGCCTGGAGTGTAGGCTCCGACCCCAATCAGCCCCAGCATTTT.

The V gene is TRBV6-6, the J gene TRBJ2-5, with 7 bases that match TRBD1. This CDR3 contains 15 residues. Per germline, CDR1 MNHNY and CDR2 SVGAGI (reference sequence). After removal of 5 bases from V and 7 bases from J, the junction contained 13 bases not matched to a gene. DNA for the CDR3: TGTGCCAGCAGTACGGCCGGGACAGACTTGGCGACCCAGTACTTC. It specifies CASSTAGTDLATQYF.

The J gene is TRBJ2-3, the V gene TRBV27, with D uncertain. CDR3 size: 14 residues. CDR1 is MNHEY, CDR2 SMNVEV, per germline (reference sequence). Trimming stripped 2 bases from V and 1 base from J, with 7 bases between. In nucleotides, the CDR3 is TGTGCCAGCAGTTTAAGCTGGGGCACAGATACGCAGTATTTT. Encoded protein: CASSLSWGTDTQYF.

The chain has TRBV4-2 and TRBJ2-7; 9 nucleotides line up with TRBD2. This CDR3 region has 15 residues. After removal of 0 bases from V and 4 bases from J, the junction contained 4 bases not matched to a gene. Germline V gene sequence: CDR1 LGHNA, CDR2 YNFKEQ. The CDR3 nucleotides read TGTGCCAGCAGCCAAGAGGGGCTAGCGGGGTACGAGCAGTACTTC. Translated, it gives CASSQEGLAGYEQYF.

The chain is built from TRBV27 and TRBJ2-7; 9 nucleotides line up with TRBD1. The CDR3 has 15 amino acids. V dropped 4 bases and J dropped 2; count of bases not matched to a gene: 6. The germline CDR1 and CDR2 sequences are MNHEY and SMNVEV (reference sequence). Here the CDR3 DNA reads TGTGCCAGCAGTTCCCGGGACAGGGCCCCCTACGAGCAGTACTTC. It specifies CASSSRDRAPYEQYF.

The chain recombines TRBV6-6 with TRBJ1-1; TRBD1 is a possible D gene (5 bases). CDR1 is MNHNY, CDR2 SVGAGI, per germline (reference sequence). The CDR3 length is 13 residues. V was trimmed by 10 bases and J by 1 base, leaving 13 bases between them. CDR3 sequence reads: CATIQAGNTEAFF. The CDR3 nucleotides read TGTGCCACCATACAGGCGGGGAACACTGAAGCTTTCTTT.

This rearrangement joins TRBV7-9 to TRBJ1-1; D may be TRBD1 (5 bases). Trimming left V 4 bases short and J 0 bases short, with 18 bases between. The CDR3 has 17 residues. Germline V gene sequence: CDR1 SEHNR, CDR2 FQNEAQ (reference sequence). CDR3: CASSSQNTGAVNTEAFF. The CDR3 nucleotides read TGTGCCAGCAGCTCCCAAAATACAGGTGCCGTGAACACTGAAGCTTTCTTT.